The clone carrying this TCR beta chain was detected a few times. Its antigen is undetermined. CDR1 is SNHLY and CDR2 is FYNNEI in the germline V gene. Trimming cost V 4 bases and J 0 bases; bases outside gene matches: 2. This CDR3 spans 15 amino acids. TCRdb analysed the RT-PCR reads with MiXCR anew, one entry per CDR3 protein. The sample comprises 600,000 to 700,000 distinct CDR3 sequences, around 13% of which are singletons, and 6% to 9.5% rests with the top ten. This record comes from a study of response to subunit inactivated influenza vaccine. Study-level points and caveats: The authors offered the suggestion that each seasonal influenza vaccination recruits few new T cells.

V is TRBV2 and J is TRBJ2-3; TRBD1 agrees at 9 bases. The sample was PBMCs from blood, taken around 15 days before vaccination. This receptor was identified in a man aged 50-59 years who received an inactivated influenza vaccine. In DNA, the CDR3 is TGTGCCAGCAGTGGGGGGACAGGGAGCACAGATACGCAGTATTTT. It translates to CASSGGTGSTDTQYF.